What follows describes a single TCR beta chain. The antigen is not known. Time point meaning: blood at routine non-recurrence follow-up after resection. Whole RNA came from tumor, nontumor lung or frozen PBMC and was sequenced without being sorted. V lost 1 base, J lost 2 bases, and 5 bases stayed unmatched. Germline V lookup: CDR1 LNHDA, CDR2 SQIVND (reference sequence). The CDR3 covers 15 residues. This sample was taken from a study of spatial heterogeneity in lung cancer. Study-wide points: Ubiquitous expanded tumor TCRs were observed in blood more at resection than follow-up.

The library protocol tagged each TCR cDNA with a unique molecular identifier. MiXCR, run by TCRdb on the 5' RACE reads, gives a single entry per CDR3 protein. The table records 110,000 or so distinct CDR3 sequences, less than 14% of them present only once. Specimen: PBMCs, collected at follow-up. This rearrangement joins TRBV19 to TRBJ2-7; 7 nucleotides line up with TRBD2. This clonotype was sampled from a female donor with early-stage non-small cell lung cancer. CDR3 sequence reads: CASSIAGGPTYEQYF. The CDR3 nucleotides read TGTGCCAGTAGTATAGCGGGAGGACCGACCTACGAGCAGTACTTC.